These 8 T cell receptor beta chains share one sample of origin, sequenced in a study of T cell repertoires in cytomegalovirus infection. TCRdb re-derived calls from the reads in MiXCR, one entry per CDR3 protein. The data show some 170,000 distinct CDR3 sequences, 17% seen once. Sequencing was done on a sample of CD8+ T cells from PBMCs. These TCRs come from a human donor in good health (CMV status not recorded). Some clones in this sample may be carry-over from other donors' samples.

In this sample, this clonotype turned up a few times. This chain connects TRBV12-5 to TRBJ1-1; TRBD1 matches at 10 bases. Germline lookup yields CDR1 LGHNT and CDR2 FRNRAP. V shed 2 bases and J 4 bases; nucleotides not matched to a gene: 7. The CDR3 runs 16 residues. For the CDR3, the DNA is TGTGCTAGTGGTTTGCTCCGGACAGGGGGGATCACTGAAGCTTTCTTT. It yields the protein CASGLLRTGGITEAFF.

V gene TRBV4-3 combines with J gene TRBJ2-7; 7 nucleotides match TRBD2. The CDR3 is 15 residues long. Germline lookup yields CDR1 LGHNA and CDR2 YSLEER. The V segment lost 0 bases and the J segment 0 bases; nucleotides outside the gene matches: 2. In DNA, the CDR3 is TGCGCCAGCAGCCAAGACGAGCGGGGCTCCTACGAGCAGTACTTC. Amino acid sequence: CASSQDERGSYEQYF.

This clonotype was recorded a few times. The CDR3 loop is CASSLPGAAKAFF. The CDR3 DNA reads TGTGCCAGCAGCCTACCCGGGGCGGCGAAAGCTTTCTTT. This chain connects TRBV7-6 to TRBJ1-1; tentatively, D is TRBD1 (5 bases). The germline V gene has CDR1 SGHVS and CDR2 FNYEAQ. Trimming stripped 5 bases from V and 9 bases from J, with 16 bases between. The length of the CDR3 is 13 residues.

The chain uses TRBV27 and TRBJ2-1; 11 positions agree with TRBD1. The CDR3 is 16 residues long. V shed 3 bases and J 6 bases; nucleotides not matched to a gene: 7. Germline assignment: CDR1 MNHEY and CDR2 SMNVEV (reference sequence). The CDR3: CASSLDRGHRGNEQFF. CDR3 nucleotide sequence: TGTGCCAGCAGTTTGGACAGGGGGCATCGGGGCAATGAGCAGTTCTTC.

This clonotype came up a few times. The chain uses TRBV4-3 and TRBJ2-7; tentatively, D is TRBD1 (5 bases). V was cut by 4 bases and J by 7 bases, with 20 bases left in between. Germline-derived CDR1 and CDR2 are LGHNA and YSLEER. This CDR3 has 15 amino acids. CDR3 in DNA: TGCGCCAGCAGCCGCGAGGCAGGGCCGACGAGGGAGCAGTACTTC. Its translation is CASSREAGPTREQYF.

A few counts support this clonotype. The chain couples TRBV7-8 to TRBJ2-1; 9 nucleotides align to TRBD2. Germline-derived CDR1 and CDR2 are SGHVS and FQNEAQ. The V gene end was trimmed by 2 bases and the J gene end by 2 bases; junction bases not matched to a gene: 4. This CDR3 is 16 amino acids long. The CDR3 spells CASSLYGTSPYNEQFF. In DNA, the CDR3 is TGTGCCAGCAGCTTATACGGGACTAGCCCCTACAATGAGCAGTTCTTC.

Ten or more counts support this clonotype. The chain couples TRBV7-2 to TRBJ2-1, with D hard to call. Germline V lookup: CDR1 SGHTA, CDR2 FQGNSA. V was cut by 2 bases and J by 9 bases, with 14 bases left in between. There are 14 residues in the CDR3. The CDR3 DNA reads TGTGCCAGCAGCTTAAATACCCCACACAGTGAGCAGTTCTTC. The encoded protein is CASSLNTPHSEQFF.

There are many counts of this clonotype. This chain joins TRBV7-6 and TRBJ2-3; tentatively, D is TRBD1 (6 bases). Germline CDR1 and CDR2: SGHVS and FNYEAQ. The CDR3 runs 13 residues. V was clipped by 4 bases and J by 4 bases, with 9 bases between them. CDR3 DNA: TGTGCCAGCAGCTCAGGGGCTCCAGATACGCAGTATTTT. This translates into CASSSGAPDTQYF.